The clone carrying this T cell receptor (beta chain) is categorized as medium-sized. Its antigen remains unidentified. The record originates from a study of metastatic and nonmetastatic thyroid tumors. Study-level background: Thyroid patients, malignant and benign, had repertoires compared across blood and tumor or nodule tissue.

Study outcomes and limitations: Significantly higher TCR beta diversity was reportedly seen in malignant thyroid tumors than benign nodules, in blood and tumor.

The CDR3 covers 14 residues. Deletions cut 3 bases from V and 1 base from J, with 9 bases between. Original processing notes: A classifier of distant metastasis in papillary thyroid cancer was built from CDR3 differences (across clinicopathological groups). TCRdb called clones again from the PCR reads with MiXCR. TCRdb's processing, not the study's, gives the V and J calls here. The sample shows about 34,000 clones, around a sixth of them seen only once. No patient received treatment before thyroid surgery. This sequence was found in a female donor with papillary thyroid cancer or a benign thyroid nodule (not recorded which). Some clones in this sample may be carry-over from other donors' samples. Sample: blood. This sequence joins TRBV12-3 or TRBV12-4 and TRBJ2-5; D ambiguous. CDR3 DNA sequence: TGTGCCAGCAGTTTGCAAGAATCCCAAGAGACCCAGTACTTC. Its translation: CASSLQESQETQYF.